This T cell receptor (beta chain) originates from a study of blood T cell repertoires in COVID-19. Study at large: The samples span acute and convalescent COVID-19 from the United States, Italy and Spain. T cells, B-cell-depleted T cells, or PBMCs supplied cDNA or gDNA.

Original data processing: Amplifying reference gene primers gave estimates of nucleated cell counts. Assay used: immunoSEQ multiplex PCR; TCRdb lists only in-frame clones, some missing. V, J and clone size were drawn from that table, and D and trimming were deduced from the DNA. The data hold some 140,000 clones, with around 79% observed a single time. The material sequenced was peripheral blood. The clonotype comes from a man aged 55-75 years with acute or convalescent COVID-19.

The CDR3 loop is CASIGGQDTDTQYF. As DNA, the CDR3 is TGCGCCAGCATAGGTGGACAGGACACAGATACGCAGTATTTT. The chain joins TRBV4-1 to TRBJ2-3, with 7 nucleotides matching TRBD1. V was pared by 7 bases and J by 2 bases, with 6 bases of the junction left unmatched. Germline lookup yields CDR1 MGHRA and CDR2 YSYEKL. The CDR3 runs to 14 residues.